The 27 T cell receptor beta chains below come from one sample, sequenced in a study of T cells in Graves' hyperthyroidism and ophthalmopathy. RNA transcripts gave rise to amplified TCR beta CDR3 regions. An initial round of RT-PCR targeting the TCR CDR3 relied on the HTBI primer set. TCRdb re-called the multiplex PCR reads with MiXCR, one entry per CDR3 protein. The sample lists fewer than 500,000 distinct CDR3 sequences; roughly 12% were seen once. Material: blood. The receptor set was obtained from a man younger than 40 with Graves' hyperthyroidism that later progressed to Graves' ophthalmopathy.

This clonotype was detected many times. The gene calls are TRBV2 and TRBJ1-2, with D possibly being TRBD1 (5 bases). Per germline, CDR1 SNHLY and CDR2 FYNNEI. This CDR3 comprises 14 residues. V lost 6 bases and J lost 2, with 13 bases in between. CDR3 in DNA: TGTGCCAGCAGCGGGGGACGGCGAAACTATGGCTACACCTTC. Protein: CASSGGRRNYGYTF.

This chain links TRBV4-1 with TRBJ2-1; possibly TRBD2 for D (7 bases). The CDR3 has 18 residues. V was pared by 2 bases and J by 5 bases, with 22 bases between. Germline assignment: CDR1 MGHRA and CDR2 YSYEKL. CDR3 loop: CASSQRWHGGGADNEQFF. CDR3 nucleotide sequence: TGCGCCAGCAGCCAAAGGTGGCATGGGGGGGGGGCGGACAATGAGCAGTTCTTC.

This chain connects TRBV5-1 to TRBJ2-1; D remains unclear. This CDR3 comprises 14 residues. Trimming removed 1 base from V and 7 bases from J, with 12 bases in between. Germline V gene data show CDR1 as SGHRS and CDR2 as YFSETQ. CDR3 sequence: CASSLSQVSNEQFF. The CDR3 nucleotides read TGCGCCAGCAGCTTGTCTCAGGTTAGTAATGAGCAGTTCTTC.

The table lists this clonotype with many counts. The chain is built from TRBV7-3 and TRBJ2-2; the D gene is possibly TRBD1 (6 bases). The CDR3 is made up of 14 amino acids. Trimming stripped 2 bases from V and 6 bases from J, with 10 bases between. The germline V gene encodes CDR1 SGHTA and CDR2 FQGTGA. CDR3 sequence (DNA): TGTGCCAGCAGCTTACTCGGGACATCCGGGGAGCTGTTTTTT. Translating it yields CASSLLGTSGELFF.

The sample holds one count of this clonotype. The chain employs TRBV4-1 and TRBJ2-4, with 10 bases fitting TRBD1. V gave up 5 bases and J gave up 2 bases; unmatched junction bases: 9. The germline CDR1 and CDR2 sequences are MGHRA and YSYEKL. This CDR3 is 17 amino acids long. The CDR3: CASSDTGTGETKNIQYF. In DNA, the CDR3 is TGCGCCAGCAGCGATACCGGGACAGGGGAAACCAAAAACATTCAGTACTTC.

This clonotype has at least ten counts. The chain uses TRBV5-1 and TRBJ1-1; D might be TRBD1 (5 bases). The V gene lost 0 bases and the J gene lost 3 bases, with 12 bases spanning the gap. CDR1 is SGHRS, CDR2 YFSETQ, per germline. This CDR3 contains 15 residues. The CDR3 loop reads CASSLVEGRDTEAFF. CDR3 in DNA: TGCGCCAGCAGCTTGGTGGAGGGGAGAGACACTGAAGCTTTCTTT.

The rearrangement links TRBV4-1 to TRBJ2-7; D possibly corresponds to TRBD1 (6 bases). Germline V gives CDR1 MGHRA, CDR2 YSYEKL. The CDR3 sequence is 15 residues long. Trimming stripped 4 bases from V and 3 bases from J, with 16 bases between. CDR3 residues: CASSPRTAVFYEQYF. CDR3 bases: TGCGCCAGCAGCCCACGGACAGCTGTTTTCTACGAGCAGTACTTC.

The sample holds a few counts of this clonotype. One end of the junction does not line up with germline, which may come from a read error. The chain combines TRBV11-2 with TRBJ1-2, with a possible D match to TRBD1 (5 bases). CDR3 length equals 16 residues. Germline lookup yields CDR1 SGHAT and CDR2 FQNNGV. CDR3 coding DNA: TGTGCCAGCAGCTCCCTTGCGGGGGAGGGTAACTATAGCTACACCTTC. It translates to CASSSLAGEGNYSYTF.

At least ten counts were recorded for this clonotype. The chain employs TRBV20-1 and TRBJ1-6, with 8 bases matching TRBD1. The V gene end was trimmed by 1 base and the J gene end by 10 bases; junction bases not matched to a gene: 9. Germline V lookup: CDR1 DFQATT, CDR2 SNEGSKA (reference sequence). The CDR3 loop spans 15 amino acids. The chain's CDR3 is CSARGVGTGASPLHF. CDR3 nucleotide sequence: TGCAGTGCTAGAGGGGTGGGGACAGGCGCCTCACCCCTCCACTTT.

This clonotype was detected only a few times. The CDR3 reads CAISESRTPKGEKLFF. The CDR3 DNA reads TGTGCCATCAGTGAGTCCCGGACACCCAAGGGGGAAAAACTGTTTTTT. The chain employs TRBV10-3 and TRBJ1-4, with D perhaps TRBD1 (5 bases). The CDR3 totals 16 residues. CDR1 and CDR2 from the germline V gene are ENHRY and SYGVKD. V gave up 0 bases and J gave up 8 bases, with 16 bases separating them.

Turning to this clonotype: Its ends do not fully match the called genes, so a read error is possible. The chain uses TRBV27 and TRBJ2-3; no reliable D call. The CDR3 runs to 14 residues. The V gene's germline CDR1 is MNHEY and CDR2 SMNVEV (reference sequence). Here the CDR3 DNA reads TGTGCCAGCTCCTATTTAGGTTCTACAGATACGCGGTATTTT. Amino acid sequence: CASSYLGSTDTRYF.

The chain uses TRBV10-2 and TRBJ1-4, with 9 bases identical to TRBD1. The junction had 8 bases not matched to a gene; V was cut back by 7 bases and J by 8 bases. The CDR3 loop spans 14 amino acids. Germline CDR1 reads WSHSY; CDR2 reads SAAADI. CDR3 in DNA: TGCGCCAGCAAGATGAGACAGGGGGAGGAAAAACTGTTTTTT. Amino acids: CASKMRQGEEKLFF.

This clonotype was seen at least ten times. The genes are TRBV12-3 or TRBV12-4 and TRBJ1-5; unclear D gene. Trimming left V 3 bases short and J 5 bases short, with 11 bases between. This CDR3 has 14 residues. The CDR3 DNA is TGTGCCAGCAGTTTTCGAGGGCGCGATCAGCCCCAGCATTTT. Protein: CASSFRGRDQPQHF.

The chain is built from TRBV12-3 or TRBV12-4 and TRBJ2-2; 7 nucleotides agree with TRBD2. This CDR3 is 14 amino acids long. The ends lost 8 bases at V and 2 bases at J; junction bases unmatched: 5. The CDR3 here is CASSPGGNTGELFF. The DNA for the CDR3 is TGTGCCAGCTCCCCGGGGGGAAACACCGGGGAGCTGTTTTTT.

This chain uses TRBV14 with TRBJ2-2; D not resolved. The CDR3 sequence is 15 residues long. Germline V gives CDR1 SGHDN, CDR2 FVKESK. The V end lost 1 base, the J end lost 5 bases, and 11 bases lay between the germline ends. The CDR3 spells CASSQAYGVTGELFF. In nucleotides, the CDR3 is TGTGCCAGCAGCCAAGCGTATGGCGTTACCGGGGAGCTGTTTTTT.

For the CDR3, the DNA is TGCAGTGCTCTCCCGGACAGGTCCCTCAATCAGCCCCAGCATTTT. It is translated as CSALPDRSLNQPQHF. V and J are TRBV20-1 and TRBJ1-5; 7 positions agree with TRBD1. The CDR3 has 15 amino acids. Germline values: CDR1 DFQATT, CDR2 SNEGSKA (reference sequence). V lost 5 bases and J lost 3; bases outside the gene matches: 10.

This clonotype was counted many times. This rearrangement joins TRBV11-2 to TRBJ2-1, with D tentatively TRBD1 or TRBD2 (6 bases each). V gave up 5 bases and J gave up 9 bases, with 26 bases separating them. Germline values: CDR1 SGHAT, CDR2 FQNNGV. CDR3 size: 17 residues. The CDR3: CASSPRGVQAGSFEQFF. CDR3 DNA: TGTGCCAGCAGCCCAAGGGGGGTGCAAGCAGGGTCTTTTGAGCAGTTCTTC.

This chain uses TRBV5-1 with TRBJ2-7, with TRBD1 matching 8 bases. Germline assignment: CDR1 SGHRS and CDR2 YFSETQ. The CDR3 runs 15 residues. With 7 bases clipped from V and 1 base from J, the junction kept 10 bases outside the gene matches. The CDR3 DNA follows: TGCGCCAGCGGACTTTATACAGGGGGGTCCTACGAGCAGTACTTC. Residues: CASGLYTGGSYEQYF. The variable domain in full, completed from reference TRBV5-1 and TRBJ2-7, reads KAGVTQTPRYLIKTRGQQVTLSCSPISGHRSVSWYQQTPGQGLQFLFEYFSETQRNKGNFPGRFSGRQFSNSRSEMNVSTLELGDSALYLCASGLYTGGSYEQYFGPGTRLTVT.

This clonotype was picked up many times. The V and J genes are TRBV28 and TRBJ2-6; D is uncertain. V was pared by 5 bases and J by 0 bases, with 11 bases between. The CDR3 sequence is 16 residues long. Germline-derived CDR1 and CDR2 are MDHEN and SYDVKM. In nucleotides, the CDR3 is TGTGCCAGCAGTACCAGGAAATACTCTGGGGCCAACGTCCTGACTTTC. Its protein product is CASSTRKYSGANVLTF.

This clonotype was seen many times. This chain joins TRBV27 and TRBJ1-2, with 7 bases matching TRBD1. CDR3 length: 16 amino acids. Germline lookup yields CDR1 MNHEY and CDR2 SMNVEV (reference sequence). J gave up 0 bases and V 0 bases, and 4 bases lay outside the gene matches. Here the CDR3 DNA reads TGTGCCAGCAGTTTATCGGCCAGGGGGTCTAACTATGGCTACACCTTC. The encoded protein is CASSLSARGSNYGYTF.

This clonotype was counted at least ten times. This sequence joins TRBV30 and TRBJ2-7; tentative D call: TRBD1 (6 bases). The CDR3 is 13 residues long. Germline CDR1 reads GTSNPN; CDR2 reads SVGIG (reference sequence). V was clipped by 2 bases and J by 7 bases, with 15 bases between them. The CDR3 DNA is TGTGCCTGGAGTACGGGACATCTGGGGGAGCAGTACTTC. This encodes CAWSTGHLGEQYF. Looking up the rest from reference TRBV30 and TRBJ2-7 gives the full variable domain: SQTIHQWPATLVQPVGSPLSLECTVEGTSNPNLYWYRQAAGRGLQLLFYSVGIGQISSEVPQNLSASRPQDRQFILSSKKLLLSDSGFYLCAWSTGHLGEQYFGPGTRLTVT.

The chain employs TRBV19 and TRBJ2-4, with a tentative D call TRBD1 (6 bases). Germline V gene data show CDR1 as LNHDA and CDR2 as SQIVND (reference sequence). The germline V and J ends were trimmed by 1 base and 3 bases, with 13 bases remaining between them. The CDR3 runs 16 residues. In DNA, the CDR3 is TGTGCCAGTAGTATAGTGTACAGGGTTGACAAAAACATTCAGTACTTC. This codes for CASSIVYRVDKNIQYF.

This clonotype occurred many times. V and J are TRBV18 and TRBJ2-1, with 9 positions matching TRBD1. Germline assignment: CDR1 KGHSH and CDR2 LQKENI. CDR3 size: 17 residues. After removal of 5 bases from V and 6 bases from J, the junction contained 14 bases not matched to a gene. CDR3 protein: CASSSSTGTGSGNEQFF. The CDR3 DNA is TGTGCCAGCTCATCCTCAACCGGGACAGGGTCTGGCAATGAGCAGTTCTTC.

The V and J genes are TRBV2 and TRBJ2-2, with D perhaps TRBD1 (6 bases). This CDR3 spans 16 amino acids. Germline loops: CDR1 SNHLY, CDR2 FYNNEI. CDR3 protein: CAGSDPTGANTGELFF. The CDR3, as DNA: TGTGCGGGCAGTGATCCGACAGGTGCGAACACCGGGGAGCTGTTTTTT.

In its sample, this clonotype was seen many times. The chain has TRBV30 and TRBJ2-7, with TRBD2 identical over 10 bases. The CDR3 consists of 15 residues. V lost 3 bases, J lost 4 bases, and 9 bases stayed unmatched. From germline, CDR1 is GTSNPN and CDR2 SVGIG (reference sequence). The CDR3 sequence: CAWSSGSGGIYEQYF. The CDR3 nucleotides read TGTGCCTGGAGCTCTGGTAGCGGGGGGATTTACGAGCAGTACTTC.

The chain carries TRBV19 and TRBJ1-5; D uncertain. The V end lost 7 bases, the J end lost 1 base, and 17 bases lay between the germline ends. Germline loops: CDR1 LNHDA, CDR2 SQIVND (reference sequence). CDR3 length: 16 amino acids. CDR3 residues: CASTDRGGFSNQPQHF. DNA of the CDR3: TGTGCCAGTACCGATCGGGGTGGGTTCAGCAATCAGCCCCAGCATTTT.

This chain links TRBV11-3 with TRBJ2-1, with D possibly being TRBD2 (6 bases). Germline assignment: CDR1 SGHNT and CDR2 YENEEA. The CDR3 runs to 15 residues. Trimming removed 4 bases from V and 4 bases from J, with 14 bases in between. CDR3: CASSSGGISYNEQFF. CDR3 in DNA: TGTGCCAGCAGCTCCGGGGGTATAAGTTACAATGAGCAGTTCTTC.